The 24 T cell receptor beta chains presented below share a single source sample, sequenced in a study of blood T cells in healthy people across ages. Through a sample-barcoded 5' primer and a J-beta primer mix, a second PCR was run for roughly 6 to 11 cycles. Each CDR3 protein is one row after TCRdb ran MiXCR on the 5' RACE reads. The sample lists about 780,000 distinct CDR3 sequences, roughly 24% occurring once. Another study also made use of these data, one on T cells of mothers and their children.

The specimen was blood. The origin of the receptors is a boy aged 10-17 years in good health.

This clonotype was detected a few times. The CDR3 DNA reads TGTGCCTGGAGTGTAAATTTCGCTGAAGCTTTCTTT. Translated, it gives CAWSVNFAEAFF. J is TRBJ1-1 and V is TRBV30; D call uncertain. Germline V gene data show CDR1 as GTSNPN and CDR2 as SVGIG (reference sequence). There are 12 residues in the CDR3. V was clipped by 0 bases and J by 6 bases, with 8 bases between them.

The chain employs TRBV5-1 and TRBJ2-5; D perhaps matches TRBD1 (6 bases). V was clipped by 3 bases and J by 4 bases, with 13 bases between them. CDR1 SGHRS and CDR2 YFSETQ come from the germline V gene. The CDR3 is made up of 14 amino acids. CDR3 nucleotide sequence: TGCGCCAGCAGCTCCGGACAGCCTGGAGAGACCCAGTACTTC. As protein: CASSSGQPGETQYF.

This sequence joins TRBV3-1 and TRBJ1-3; D remains unclear. Germline V gene sequence: CDR1 LGHDT, CDR2 YNNKEL (reference sequence). The CDR3 has 16 residues. Trimming left V 3 bases short and J 0 bases short, with 12 bases between. CDR3 in amino acids: CASSHHGGSSGNTIYF. Written as DNA, the CDR3 is TGTGCCAGCAGCCATCACGGCGGGTCCTCTGGAAACACCATATATTTT.

This clonotype was recorded a few times. Mismatch with germline at one junction end may stem from a read error. In DNA form, the CDR3 reads TGTACCAGCAGCGACCGGCCCACCTACGAGCAGTACTTC. Translating gives CTSSDRPTYEQYF. The chain uses TRBV3-1 and TRBJ2-7; no clear D gene. The germline V gene has CDR1 LGHDT and CDR2 YNNKEL (reference sequence). This CDR3 has 13 residues.

This clonotype appeared a few times. The chain joins TRBV5-1 to TRBJ2-2; D gene ambiguous. V was shortened by 2 bases and J by 4 bases, with 6 bases between the two germline ends. The germline V gene encodes CDR1 SGHRS and CDR2 YFSETQ. The CDR3 runs 13 residues. The CDR3 nucleotides are TGCGCCAGCAGCTTTATCAGCACCGGGGAGCTGTTTTTT. As protein: CASSFISTGELFF.

This clonotype appeared a single time. V and J are TRBV30 and TRBJ2-7, with a possible D match to TRBD1 (6 bases). The length of the CDR3 is 14 residues. Per the germline V gene, CDR1 is GTSNPN and CDR2 is SVGIG (reference sequence). V gave up 0 bases and J gave up 3 bases, with 12 bases separating them. The CDR3 DNA sequence: TGTGCCTGGAGTGTCAGGGGTCTCTACTACGAGCAGTACTTC. Its translation is CAWSVRGLYYEQYF.

The chain uses TRBV6-1 and TRBJ2-7; 7 positions match TRBD1. The last part of the DNA fits TRBJ2-1 better; the J call may be wrong. Germline V gene lookup returns CDR1 MNHNS and CDR2 SASEGT. The CDR3 has 16 residues. CDR3 region: CASSEVGAGAGGEQFF. In DNA, the CDR3 is TGTGCCAGCAGTGAAGTCGGTGCAGGGGCAGGGGGTGAGCAGTTCTTC.

This clonotype turned up a few times. The chain's CDR3 is CASSPTGGENEQFF. The CDR3 nucleotides read TGTGCCAGCAGCCCCACTGGCGGGGAGAATGAGCAGTTCTTC. The chain is built from TRBV12-3 or TRBV12-4 and TRBJ2-1; TRBD2 might be the D (6 bases). Trimming stripped 6 bases from V and 7 bases from J, with 16 bases between. The CDR3 covers 14 residues.

V is TRBV20-1 and J is TRBJ1-2; 7 bases are shared with TRBD1. The CDR3 runs to 14 residues. The germline CDR1 and CDR2 sequences are DFQATT and SNEGSKA (reference sequence). V trimming: 1 base; J trimming: 7 bases; junction bases outside the gene matches: 9. CDR3 nucleotide sequence: TGCAGTGCTAGAGGAGTGAGGGACAGAGGTGGCTACACCTTC. This sequence encodes CSARGVRDRGGYTF.

This clonotype has just a few counts. The chain has TRBV4-1 and TRBJ2-2; D is undetermined. V was shortened by 5 bases and J by 4 bases, with 17 bases between the two germline ends. The CDR3 spans 16 residues. Germline CDR1 MGHRA, CDR2 YSYEKL. For the CDR3, the DNA is TGCGCCAGCAGCTCCCAACCGGCGGCTTCCACCGGGGAGCTGTTTTTT. Protein sequence: CASSSQPAASTGELFF.

The chain has TRBV9 and TRBJ1-6, with D hard to call. CDR1 is SGDLS and CDR2 is YYNGEE in the germline V gene. Trimming stripped 3 bases from V and 10 bases from J, with 8 bases between. This CDR3 spans 12 amino acids. The CDR3 spells CASSGTGSPLHF. The CDR3, as DNA: TGTGCCAGCAGCGGGACCGGATCACCCCTCCACTTT.

The table lists this clonotype with a count of one. The V call is TRBV6-1, the J call TRBJ2-6; TRBD1 aligns across 8 bases. Germline trimming cut 6 bases from V and 2 bases from J; bases unmatched to any gene: 6. The CDR3 contains 16 residues. Per germline, CDR1 MNHNS and CDR2 SASEGT. CDR3 in DNA: TGTGCCAGCAGGAAGGACAGGGTCGCTGGGGCCAACGTCCTGACTTTC. It encodes CASRKDRVAGANVLTF.

This clonotype was detected a few times. The J gene is TRBJ2-5, the V gene TRBV5-1; perhaps TRBD2 as D (5 bases). The germline CDR1 and CDR2 sequences are SGHRS and YFSETQ. Trimming removed 0 bases at V and 3 bases at J, with 12 bases between. The CDR3 is 15 amino acids. DNA of the CDR3: TGCGCCAGCAGCTTGGGGGCTACTAGTAAAGAGACCCAGTACTTC. Protein product: CASSLGATSKETQYF.

This clonotype was detected a few times. The chain combines TRBV9 with TRBJ2-3; D is possibly TRBD2 (5 bases). Looked up from germline, CDR1 is SGDLS and CDR2 is YYNGEE. The CDR3 length is 14 residues. With 0 bases removed from V and 4 bases from J, the gap between germline ends came to 9 bases. CDR3 DNA sequence: TGTGCCAGCAGCGTAGACCGGGGAGCAGATACGCAGTATTTT. It codes for CASSVDRGADTQYF.

This clonotype was counted a few times. V usage is TRBV6-2 or TRBV6-3 and J usage is TRBJ1-5; 12 bases are shared with TRBD1. Germline values: CDR1 MNHEY, CDR2 SVGEGT. V trimming: 5 bases; J trimming: 6 bases; junction bases outside the gene matches: 8. The CDR3 sequence is 16 residues long. CDR3 coding DNA: TGTGCCAGCAGTACTCCGGGACAGGGGGCAGGTCAGCCCCAGCATTTT. This gives the protein CASSTPGQGAGQPQHF.

The J gene is TRBJ2-7, the V gene TRBV9, with D perhaps TRBD2 (5 bases). Germline-derived CDR1 and CDR2 are SGDLS and YYNGEE. Trimming left V 0 bases short and J 6 bases short, with 7 bases between. The CDR3 loop spans 12 amino acids. CDR3 sequence reads: CASSVEEGEQYF. For the CDR3, the DNA is TGTGCCAGCAGCGTAGAAGAGGGCGAGCAGTACTTC.

The table lists this clonotype with a few counts. The genes are TRBV11-1 and TRBJ2-5, with unresolved D. Germline V gene lookup returns CDR1 SGHAT and CDR2 FQDESV (reference sequence). V was cut by 3 bases and J by 9 bases, with 11 bases left in between. The CDR3 sequence is 12 residues long. CDR3: CASSLQEWAQYF. The CDR3 DNA reads as TGTGCCAGCAGCTTGCAGGAATGGGCCCAGTACTTC.

This clonotype has just a few counts. The rearrangement joins TRBV11-2 to TRBJ2-7; 10 bases fit TRBD1. After removal of 5 bases from V and 7 bases from J, the junction contained 11 bases not matched to a gene. CDR3 length equals 15 residues. Germline assignment: CDR1 SGHAT and CDR2 FQNNGV. This chain's CDR3 is CASSLSTGGYEEQYF. CDR3 DNA sequence: TGTGCCAGCAGCCTATCGACAGGGGGCTATGAAGAGCAGTACTTC. Variable domain in full (rest from reference TRBV11-2 and TRBJ2-7): EAGVAQSPRYKIIEKRQSVAFWCNPISGHATLYWYQQILGQGPKLLIQFQNNGVVDDSQLPKDRFSAERLKGVDSTLKIQPAKLEDSAVYLCASSLSTGGYEEQYFGPGTRLTVT.

The chain is built from TRBV21-1 and TRBJ1-4. TRBV21-1 is a pseudogene. CDR3 length equals 14 residues. CDR3 nucleotide sequence: TGTGCCAGCAGCAAAGAGGGAAATAATGAAAAACTGTTTTTT. Translating it yields CASSKEGNNEKLFF.

This clonotype came up once. The chain is built from TRBV7-9 and TRBJ2-7, with no clear D. The CDR3 covers 13 residues. Germline CDR1 reads SEHNR; CDR2 reads FQNEAQ (reference sequence). Deletions cut 2 bases from V and 5 bases from J, with 10 bases between. The CDR3 sequence is CASSLRQRDEQYF. The CDR3 DNA sequence: TGTGCCAGCAGCTTACGTCAAAGGGACGAGCAGTACTTC.

V and J are TRBV7-6 and TRBJ1-1; no definite D call. CDR1 is SGHVS, CDR2 FNYEAQ, per germline. V lost 1 base and J lost 4, with 10 bases in between. The CDR3 spans 14 residues. CDR3 amino acids: CASSLGQEGTEAFF. The CDR3, as DNA: TGTGCCAGCAGCTTAGGGCAAGAAGGCACTGAAGCTTTCTTT.

This clonotype was found a few times. V usage is TRBV5-1 and J usage is TRBJ2-5, with D tentatively TRBD2 (5 bases). Germline-derived CDR1 and CDR2 are SGHRS and YFSETQ. Trimming shortened V by 4 bases and J by 0 bases, and 10 bases separated the two germline ends. The CDR3 consists of 14 residues. The CDR3 nucleotides read TGCGCCAGCAGCCCGGGGTCTTACCAAGAGACCCAGTACTTC. Translation gives CASSPGSYQETQYF.

This clonotype was found many times. The chain recombines TRBV28 with TRBJ2-5; 14 bases fit TRBD2. V was clipped by 5 bases and J by 5 bases; unmatched bases: 7. There are 16 residues in the CDR3. Looked up from germline, CDR1 is MDHEN and CDR2 is SYDVKM. CDR3 DNA sequence: TGTGCCAGCAGTCAGACTAGCGGGGGGGCCGGGGAGACCCAGTACTTC. Encoded protein: CASSQTSGGAGETQYF.

This clonotype occurred a few times. The V call is TRBV29-1, the J call TRBJ2-7, with D possibly matching TRBD1 (7 bases). The CDR3 extends over 15 amino acids. Trimming removed 4 bases at V and 0 bases at J, with 16 bases between. Germline CDR1 and CDR2: SQVTM and ANQGSEA. CDR3 protein: CSVALRRDSSYEQYF. The CDR3 nucleotides are TGCAGCGTTGCCCTAAGGCGGGACAGCTCCTACGAGCAGTACTTC.